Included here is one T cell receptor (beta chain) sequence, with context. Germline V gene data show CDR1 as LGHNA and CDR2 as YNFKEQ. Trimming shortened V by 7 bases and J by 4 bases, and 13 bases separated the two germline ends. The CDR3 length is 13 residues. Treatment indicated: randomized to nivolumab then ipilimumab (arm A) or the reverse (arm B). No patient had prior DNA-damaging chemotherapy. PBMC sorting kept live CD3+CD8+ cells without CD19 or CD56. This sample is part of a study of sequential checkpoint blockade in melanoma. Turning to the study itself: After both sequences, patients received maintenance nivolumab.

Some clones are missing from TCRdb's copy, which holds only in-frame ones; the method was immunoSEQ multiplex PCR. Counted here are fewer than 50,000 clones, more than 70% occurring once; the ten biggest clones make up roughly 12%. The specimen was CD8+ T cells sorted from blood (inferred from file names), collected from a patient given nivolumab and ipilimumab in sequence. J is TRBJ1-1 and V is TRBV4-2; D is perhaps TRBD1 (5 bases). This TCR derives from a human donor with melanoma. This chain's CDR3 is CASTYGTLTEAFF. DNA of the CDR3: TGTGCCAGCACCTACGGGACTCTCACTGAAGCTTTCTTT.